This T cell receptor beta chain is drawn from a study of shared clonotypes between healthy human individuals. Study-wide background: Plates per donor: three CD4 naive, three CD4 memory, two CD8 naive, one CD8 memory. Findings and limits, study-wide: Sampling involved blood alone; tissue repertoires likely differ. Shared clonotypes across all four donors exceeded non-shared ones in generation probability. With a few donors compared, about 5.2% of naive CD4 clonotypes were shared.

With regard to this clone: What it binds is unknown.

Positively selected for CCR7, the CD45RO-negative cells used as naive CD8 cells excluded terminally differentiated effector memory CD45RA+ cells. J was trimmed by 5 bases and V by 4 bases; bases with no gene match: 3. The CDR3 totals 15 residues. CDR1 and CDR2 from the germline V gene are MGHRA and YSYEKL. Measured with immunoSEQ multiplex PCR; TCRdb has only the in-frame clones, and not every one. The sample lists about 600,000 clones; just under 97% were seen once. This TCR came from a woman aged 25 to 45 in good health. The sequenced sample consisted of naive CD8+ T cells sorted from blood. The chain recombines TRBV4-1 with TRBJ2-5; 14 nucleotides align to TRBD2. DNA of the CDR3: TGCGCCAGCAGCCCCAGACTAGCGGGAGGGGAGACCCAGTACTTC. Its translation is CASSPRLAGGETQYF.